This TCR beta chain came from a study of blood T cell repertoires in COVID-19. Original handling: Reference gene primer amplification gave estimated nucleated cell counts. Produced via immunoSEQ multiplex PCR; TCRdb's table is partial and in-frame only. V, J and clone size reflect that table, while D and trimming were determined from the DNA. The sample holds about 230,000 clones, under 90% seen once. The CDR3 length is 14 residues. Germline CDR1 and CDR2: MNHEY and SMNVEV (reference sequence). The J segment lost 9 bases and the V segment lost 2 bases, leaving 6 bases of the junction unmatched. Followed longitudinally, the Seattle patients had been enrolled during active infection.

The receptor was derived from a middle-aged man with COVID-19, enrolled during active disease. The material sequenced was peripheral blood. The J gene is TRBJ2-1, the V gene TRBV27; the match to TRBD1 covers 8 bases. In DNA, the CDR3 is TGTGCCAGCAGTTTAAGGACAGGGAGCGGTGAGCAGTTCTTC. This codes for CASSLRTGSGEQFF.